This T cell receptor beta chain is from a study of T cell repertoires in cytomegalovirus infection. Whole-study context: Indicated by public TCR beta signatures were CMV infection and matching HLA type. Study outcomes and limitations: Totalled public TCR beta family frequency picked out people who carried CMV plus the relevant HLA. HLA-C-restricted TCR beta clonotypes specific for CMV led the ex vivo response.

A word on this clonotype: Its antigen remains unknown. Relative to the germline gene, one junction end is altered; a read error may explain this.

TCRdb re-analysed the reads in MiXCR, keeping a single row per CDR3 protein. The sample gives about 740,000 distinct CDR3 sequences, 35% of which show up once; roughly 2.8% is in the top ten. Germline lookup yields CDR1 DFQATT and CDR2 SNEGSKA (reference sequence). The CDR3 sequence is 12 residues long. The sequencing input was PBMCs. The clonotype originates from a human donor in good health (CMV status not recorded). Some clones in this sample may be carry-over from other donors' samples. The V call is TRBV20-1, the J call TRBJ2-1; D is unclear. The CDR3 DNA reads TGCAGTTCTAGACCCACGTTGTATGAGCAGTTCTTC. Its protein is CSSRPTLYEQFF.